The T cell receptor beta chain under discussion was sequenced for a study of shared clonotypes between healthy human individuals. With respect to this clone: The antigen is not known.

Study findings and constraints: Relative to memory subsets, naive subsets generally showed larger estimated richness.

HIV-negative, healthy adults without recent acute infections or vaccinations were the donors. Deletions cut 6 bases from V and 6 bases from J, with 14 bases between. The CDR3 spans 13 residues. Per the germline V gene, CDR1 is GTSNPN and CDR2 is SVGIG (reference sequence). TCRdb's table, derived via immunoSEQ multiplex PCR, lists solely in-frame clones and lacks some. This table has some 1,600,000 clones, 98% appearing once. The sample was naive CD4+ T cells sorted from blood. Stated subset: CD45RA+ positively selected. This receptor was obtained from a man younger than 45 in good health. The V gene is TRBV30, the J gene TRBJ1-4, with D tentatively TRBD1 (6 bases). The CDR3 DNA follows: TGTGCCTGCCCCGGGACAATCCATGAAAAACTGTTTTTT. Its protein product is CACPGTIHEKLFF.